The clone carrying this T cell receptor (beta chain) occurred once. This table comes from immunoSEQ multiplex PCR, and its TCRdb copy is limited to in-frame clones, with some not included. The table shows 2 million to 2.5 million clones, with 85% to 95% occurring only once. V was shortened by 3 bases and J by 3 bases, with 9 bases between the two germline ends. The CDR3 extends over 14 amino acids. Germline CDR1 is LGHNA and CDR2 is YSLEER. This sample is drawn from a study of shared clonotypes between healthy human individuals. V and J are TRBV4-3 and TRBJ1-5; TRBD1 is a possible D gene (5 bases). The specimen sequenced was naive CD4+ T cells from PBMCs. Subset reported: CD45RA+ positively selected. This receptor was obtained from a man younger than 35 in good health. Some clones in this sample may be carry-over from other donors' samples. DNA for the CDR3: TGCGCCAGCAGCCAGGGGCTTAACAATCAGCCCCAGCATTTT. Its protein product is CASSQGLNNQPQHF.